This T cell receptor (beta chain) derives from a study of T cell repertoires in cytomegalovirus infection. Each CDR3 protein gets one entry after TCRdb re-called the reads with MiXCR. In the table there are some 700,000 distinct CDR3 sequences, around 30% of which are singletons. This clonotype showed up just a few times. Its specificity is not known. The ends were cut back, 1 base at V and 3 bases at J, with 10 bases in the middle. Germline V gene sequence: CDR1 SGHAT, CDR2 FQNNGV. The CDR3 is 14 amino acids. V is TRBV11-2 and J is TRBJ2-7; a possible D gene is TRBD1 (6 bases). The specimen comprised cultured PBMCs, sampled from culture after CMV antigen stimulation. The receptor was isolated from a human donor in good health (CMV status not recorded). Some clones in this sample may be carry-over from other donors' samples. Here the CDR3 reads CASSLVTDSYEQYF. The CDR3 DNA reads as TGTGCCAGCAGCTTAGTCACGGACAGCTACGAGCAGTACTTC.